Following are 12 T cell receptor beta chains from one sample sequenced in a study of molecular identifiers for immune sequencing clone quantification. From the PCR reads, TCRdb called clonotypes with MiXCR, one entry per CDR3 protein. The repertoire holds roughly 100,000 distinct CDR3 sequences, with 30% to 35% as singletons. Sample: naive CD8+ T cells from blood, with Jurkat cell RNA spiked in. As for subset: FACS-sorted CD8+CD4-CCR7+CD45RA+ naive T cells. Every receptor here comes from a human donor in good health. Some libraries in this study had Jurkat cell RNA spiked in.

The V and J genes are TRBV11-2 and TRBJ1-4; D might be TRBD1 (5 bases). CDR3 length equals 15 residues. The V end lost 5 bases, the J end lost 0 bases, and 10 bases lay between the germline ends. Germline V gene lookup returns CDR1 SGHAT and CDR2 FQNNGV. CDR3 DNA: TGTGCCAGCAGCAAGCAGGGAGCAACTAATGAAAAACTGTTTTTT. It yields the protein CASSKQGATNEKLFF.

This clonotype has only one observation. The chain uses TRBV5-4 and TRBJ2-3, with D maybe TRBD2 (5 bases). The CDR3 length is 15 residues. In germline, CDR1 is SGHNT, CDR2 YYREEE (reference sequence). V gave up 4 bases and J gave up 2 bases, with 14 bases separating them. In DNA form, the CDR3 reads TGTGCCAGCAGCATGGCCTGGGAGTTCACAGATACGCAGTATTTT. Translating gives CASSMAWEFTDTQYF.

The table lists this clonotype with many counts. The chain couples TRBV6-2 or TRBV6-3 to TRBJ1-5; the match to TRBD1 covers 7 bases. Losses at the gene ends were 6 bases for V and 5 bases for J; bases not matched to a gene: 4. The CDR3 length is 13 residues. Germline V CDR1 and CDR2: MNHEY, SVGEGT. CDR3 region: CASRDRDDQPQHF. The CDR3 region has the DNA TGTGCCAGCAGAGACAGGGACGATCAGCCCCAGCATTTT.

This clonotype was observed many times. This sequence joins TRBV9 and TRBJ2-3, with a weak D call TRBD2 (6 bases). Between the trimmed V and J ends, which lost 0 bases and 5 bases, there was a span of 16 bases. This CDR3 spans 16 amino acids. CDR1 and CDR2 (germline): SGDLS, YYNGEE. CDR3 nucleotide sequence: TGTGCCAGCAGCGTAGACGGGGGAGGCTACAGAGATACGCAGTATTTT. As protein: CASSVDGGGYRDTQYF.

The chain joins TRBV7-9 to TRBJ2-3, with 12 bases that match TRBD2. Unmatched junction bases numbered 9, after V lost 5 bases and J lost 6 bases. The CDR3 has 16 residues. Looked up from germline, CDR1 is SEHNR and CDR2 is FQNEAQ (reference sequence). CDR3 sequence (DNA): TGTGCCAGCAGCATAACCACTAGCGGGAGGTCGGATACGCAGTATTTT. This gives the protein CASSITTSGRSDTQYF. The full variable domain, completed using reference TRBV7-9 and TRBJ2-3, is DTGVSQNPRHKITKRGQNVTFRCDPISEHNRLYWYRQTLGQGPEFLTYFQNEAQLEKSRLLSDRFSAERPKGSFSTLEIQRTEQGDSAMYLCASSITTSGRSDTQYFGPGTRLTVL.

This clonotype was seen only a few times. V and J are TRBV12-3 or TRBV12-4 and TRBJ2-2; possibly TRBD2 for D (6 bases). The CDR3 covers 15 residues. Trimming stripped 2 bases from V and 0 bases from J, with 7 bases between. The CDR3, as DNA: TGTGCCAGCAGTTTAAGCGGGTCGAACACCGGGGAGCTGTTTTTT. Encoded protein: CASSLSGSNTGELFF.

The chain recombines TRBV29-1 with TRBJ2-7; no reliable D call. V lost 4 bases, J lost 3 bases, and 7 bases lay in between. The CDR3 loop spans 11 amino acids. Germline V gene sequence: CDR1 SQVTM, CDR2 ANQGSEA. This CDR3 reads CSVGLDYEQYF. In nucleotides, the CDR3 is TGCAGCGTTGGTCTTGACTACGAGCAGTACTTC.

The rearrangement links TRBV27 to TRBJ2-6, with TRBD1 matching 11 bases. The trim removed 4 bases at V and 2 bases at J, leaving 1 base unmatched. Germline loops: CDR1 MNHEY, CDR2 SMNVEV (reference sequence). The CDR3 is made up of 16 amino acids. The CDR3 DNA is TGTGCCAGCAGTTCGGGACAGGGGGCTGGGGCCAACGTCCTGACTTTC. Protein sequence: CASSSGQGAGANVLTF.

The sample holds a few counts of this clonotype. The chain employs TRBV14 and TRBJ2-3; the match to TRBD1 covers 8 bases. V lost 4 bases, J lost 5 bases, and 11 bases stayed unmatched. The CDR3 extends over 16 amino acids. Per germline, CDR1 SGHDN and CDR2 FVKESK. The CDR3 sequence: CASSRDSGGWRDTQYF. In DNA, the CDR3 is TGTGCCAGCAGCCGCGACTCAGGGGGCTGGAGAGATACGCAGTATTTT.

Remarks on this clonotype: An end of the junction does not agree with germline; a read error may underlie this. V usage is TRBV28 and J usage is TRBJ1-4; 8 bases map to TRBD1. The CDR3 is made up of 14 amino acids. Germline V CDR1 and CDR2: MDHEN, SYDVKM. The CDR3 DNA sequence: TGTGCCAGCAGGGTGACAGGGGTTGAGGAAAAACTGATTTTT. Its protein product is CASRVTGVEEKLIF.

This chain uses TRBV28 with TRBJ2-3; D might be TRBD1 (6 bases). V lost 1 base and J lost 4, with 9 bases in between. This CDR3 is built from 14 residues. The V gene's germline CDR1 is MDHEN and CDR2 SYDVKM. CDR3 nucleotide sequence: TGTGCCAGCAGTTTATTAGGGGGTGCAGATACGCAGTATTTT. This codes for CASSLLGGADTQYF.

For the CDR3, the DNA is TGTGCCAGCAGTTTTGGGACAGTAGGAGAAAAACTGTTTTTT. It codes for CASSFGTVGEKLFF. The chain carries TRBV28 and TRBJ1-4; 7 positions match TRBD1. The V gene end was trimmed by 3 bases and the J gene end by 8 bases; junction bases not matched to a gene: 6. This CDR3 has 14 residues. CDR1 is MDHEN and CDR2 is SYDVKM in the germline V gene.